What follows are 23 T cell receptor beta chains derived from one specimen sequenced in a study. Repertoires were generated with immunoSEQ multiplex PCR, while TCRdb's copy carries only in-frame clones and drops some. This table holds around 49,000 clones, 90% to 95% found once. Specimen: PBMCs. These receptors all stem from a man aged 40-50 years with rheumatoid arthritis.

As DNA, the CDR3 is TGTGCCAGCAGCCGGGGAACAGGGGGGACACGGGAAAAACTGTTTTTT. As protein: CASSRGTGGTREKLFF. The genes are TRBV5-6 and TRBJ1-4; TRBD1 matches 8 bases. J gave up 8 bases and V 4 bases, and 13 bases lay outside the gene matches. Germline assignment: CDR1 SGHDT and CDR2 YYEEEE. CDR3 length equals 16 residues.

V usage is TRBV27 and J usage is TRBJ2-7, with 8 bases that match TRBD2. Germline V gene lookup returns CDR1 MNHEY and CDR2 SMNVEV (reference sequence). J was trimmed by 6 bases and V by 6 bases; bases with no gene match: 7. The CDR3 runs to 13 residues. Here the CDR3 reads CASSQRREGEQYF. In DNA, the CDR3 is TGTGCCAGCAGCCAGCGACGGGAGGGCGAGCAGTACTTC.

This clone has a single count. The chain uses TRBV6-5 and TRBJ1-6, with D possibly being TRBD1 (6 bases). CDR1 is MNHEY, CDR2 SVGAGI, per germline. With 7 bases removed from V and 10 bases from J, the gap between germline ends came to 11 bases. The CDR3 contains 12 residues. In nucleotides, the CDR3 is TGTGCCAGCATCACAGGGATGTCACCCCTCCACTTT. This sequence encodes CASITGMSPLHF.

The V call is TRBV28, the J call TRBJ1-5; D remains unclear. The CDR3 covers 14 residues. The germline V gene has CDR1 MDHEN and CDR2 SYDVKM. The V gene lost 3 bases and the J gene lost 7 bases, with 13 bases spanning the gap. In nucleotides, the CDR3 is TGTGCCAGCAGTTTGGGCGGTACGAACCAGCCCCAGCATTTT. It is translated as CASSLGGTNQPQHF.

The rearrangement uses TRBV18 and TRBJ1-4; perhaps TRBD1 as D (5 bases). Germline CDR1 reads KGHSH; CDR2 reads LQKENI. The CDR3 spans 15 residues. The V end was cut by 2 bases, the J end by 3 bases, with 10 bases between. Here the CDR3 DNA reads TGTGCCAGCTCACCAGGTGGGGCCTCTAATGAAAAACTGTTTTTT. It translates to CASSPGGASNEKLFF.

The rearrangement joins TRBV6-2 or TRBV6-3 to TRBJ2-2; D gene unclear. Between the trimmed V and J ends, which lost 0 bases and 6 bases, there was a span of 14 bases. From germline, CDR1 is MNHEY and CDR2 SVGEGT. The CDR3 runs 16 residues. The CDR3 DNA reads TGTGCCAGCAGTTACTCCCGGCTAGACGGTCCCGGGGAGCTGTTTTTT. It codes for CASSYSRLDGPGELFF.

The gene calls are TRBV7-3 and TRBJ2-1; the match to TRBD2 covers 8 bases. The CDR3 sequence is 15 residues long. Trimming removed 3 bases from V and 5 bases from J; junction bases left unmatched: 6. Germline V gene data show CDR1 as SGHTA and CDR2 as FQGTGA. DNA for the CDR3: TGTGCCAGCAGCTTGTCCCTAGCGGGTAACAATGAGCAGTTCTTC. It encodes CASSLSLAGNNEQFF.

This clone was picked up a small number of times. The chain joins TRBV28 to TRBJ1-1, with TRBD1 matching 8 bases. The V gene's germline CDR1 is MDHEN and CDR2 SYDVKM. The junction had 9 bases not matched to a gene; V was cut back by 4 bases and J by 5 bases. The CDR3 is made up of 15 amino acids. Here the CDR3 reads CASSSSGQGLTEAFF. The CDR3 coding sequence is TGTGCCAGCAGTTCCTCCGGACAGGGTTTGACTGAAGCTTTCTTT.

The rearrangement links TRBV3-1 (or the pseudogene TRBV3-2) to TRBJ1-5; D perhaps matches TRBD1 (5 bases). Germline V gene lookup returns CDR1 LGHDT and CDR2 YNNKEL (reference sequence). Trimming stripped 0 bases from V and 7 bases from J, with 10 bases between. The CDR3 length is 14 residues. This CDR3 reads CASSQDLGRQPQHF. The CDR3 DNA reads as TGTGCCAGCAGCCAAGATCTGGGGCGGCAGCCCCAGCATTTT.

The chain couples TRBV15 to TRBJ2-7; 8 positions match TRBD1. This CDR3 is built from 17 residues. Germline V gene data show CDR1 as LNHNV and CDR2 as YYDKDF (reference sequence). Unmatched junction bases numbered 10, after V lost 0 bases and J lost 3 bases. The CDR3 DNA follows: TGTGCCACCAGCAGAGATTGGGACCCGGGACAGGACTACGAGCAGTACTTC. This gives the protein CATSRDWDPGQDYEQYF.

This chain uses TRBV7-2 with TRBJ2-1; D unclear. The V end lost 2 bases, the J end lost 9 bases, and 8 bases lay between the germline ends. The CDR3 covers 12 residues. Germline CDR1 SGHTA, CDR2 FQGNSA. The CDR3 sequence: CASSLYATEQFF. In nucleotides, the CDR3 is TGTGCCAGCAGCTTATATGCGACTGAGCAGTTCTTC.

CDR3 nucleotide sequence: TGCAGTGCTAGAGACGGGGACAAAGCTTTCTTT. It codes for CSARDGDKAFF. This rearrangement joins TRBV20-1 to TRBJ1-1; possible D gene TRBD1, 6 bases. With 0 bases removed from V and 9 bases from J, the gap between germline ends came to 8 bases. The CDR3 is 11 amino acids. Per the germline V gene, CDR1 is DFQATT and CDR2 is SNEGSKA (reference sequence).

The chain employs TRBV6-1 and TRBJ1-5; no firm D call. Trimming stripped 0 bases from V and 1 base from J, with 10 bases between. Germline CDR1 is MNHNS and CDR2 is SASEGT. The CDR3 spans 16 residues. CDR3 sequence (DNA): TGTGCCAGCAGTGAAGCGCGGGTTTCCAGCAATCAGCCCCAGCATTTT. Its translation is CASSEARVSSNQPQHF.

The chain couples TRBV3-1 (or the pseudogene TRBV3-2) to TRBJ2-7, with 8 bases identical to TRBD2. The CDR3 consists of 16 residues. Germline V gene lookup returns CDR1 LGHDT and CDR2 YNNKEL (reference sequence). J gave up 0 bases and V 1 base, and 5 bases lay outside the gene matches. In DNA form, the CDR3 reads TGTGCCAGCAGCCAAGGTACCAGCGGGAGCTCCTACGAGCAGTACTTC. Its protein product is CASSQGTSGSSYEQYF.

On this clone: One end of the junction does not line up with germline, which may come from a read error. This chain connects TRBV12-3 or TRBV12-4 to TRBJ2-3; 11 bases fit TRBD1. CDR3 length equals 12 residues. CDR3 sequence: CASSFGGQGGIF. The CDR3 DNA reads TGTGCCAGCAGTTTTGGGGGACAGGGGGGGATTTTT.

This chain connects TRBV7-8 to TRBJ2-2; possibly TRBD2 for D (5 bases). The CDR3 extends over 16 amino acids. CDR1 is SGHVS and CDR2 is FQNEAQ in the germline V gene. V was pared by 5 bases and J by 0 bases, with 13 bases between. The chain's CDR3 is CASSPQERSNTGELFF. The DNA for the CDR3 is TGTGCCAGCAGCCCCCAAGAGCGGTCGAACACCGGGGAGCTGTTTTTT.

The chain is built from TRBV6-1 and TRBJ2-7; 9 bases are a match to TRBD1. Trimming removed 0 bases from V and 6 bases from J; junction bases left unmatched: 6. Germline V CDR1 and CDR2: MNHNS, SASEGT. The CDR3 has 15 amino acids. Here the CDR3 DNA reads TGTGCCAGCAGTGAAGCCTGGACAGGGGTGGTCGAGCAGTACTTC. Residues: CASSEAWTGVVEQYF.

The chain links TRBV10-1 to TRBJ2-3; 8 nucleotides match TRBD1. From germline, CDR1 is WNHNN and CDR2 SYGVQD (reference sequence). Germline trimming cut 5 bases from V and 6 bases from J; bases unmatched to any gene: 13. This CDR3 comprises 16 residues. The chain's CDR3 is CASSSQRQGRGDTQYF. In nucleotides, the CDR3 is TGCGCCAGCAGTAGCCAGAGACAGGGGCGCGGGGATACGCAGTATTTT.

This chain links TRBV19 with TRBJ2-7, with D uncertain. Germline CDR1 and CDR2: LNHDA and SQIVND (reference sequence). The V end was cut by 10 bases, the J end by 4 bases, with 17 bases between. The CDR3 runs 13 residues. The CDR3 sequence is CATSDGPGYEQYF. The CDR3 coding sequence is TGTGCCACCTCGGACGGCCCGGGTTACGAGCAGTACTTC.

J is TRBJ1-1 and V is TRBV5-1; possibly TRBD1 for D (6 bases). Trimming cost V 1 base and J 7 bases, with 11 bases left between them. The CDR3 sequence is 13 residues long. Looked up from germline, CDR1 is SGHRS and CDR2 is YFSETQ. The CDR3 loop is CASSLTGSGEAFF. CDR3 DNA: TGCGCCAGCAGCTTGACAGGGTCAGGTGAAGCTTTCTTT.

V and J are TRBV5-1 and TRBJ1-2; no firm D call. The CDR3 sequence is 13 residues long. V was pared by 1 base and J by 8 bases, with 12 bases between. The germline CDR1 and CDR2 sequences are SGHRS and YFSETQ. The CDR3 bases are TGCGCCAGCAGCTTGCGGGCTAAGGACGGCTACACCTTC. Translation: CASSLRAKDGYTF.

This clone was recorded once. This chain links TRBV24-1 with TRBJ1-2; no clear D gene. Germline V CDR1 and CDR2: KGHDR, SFDVKD. This CDR3 is 12 amino acids long. The V gene lost 0 bases and the J gene lost 8 bases, with 6 bases spanning the gap. As DNA, the CDR3 is TGTGCCACCAGTGATTTGGGGAAAGGCTACACCTTC. It specifies CATSDLGKGYTF.

The V call is TRBV5-8, the J call TRBJ2-7; 8 nucleotides match TRBD2. In germline, CDR1 is SGHTS, CDR2 YDEGEE. V was pared by 5 bases and J by 6 bases, with 7 bases of the junction left unmatched. The CDR3 length is 13 residues. The CDR3 coding sequence is TGTGCCAGCAGACCGGGACTAGTCCCCGAGCAGTACTTC. It encodes CASRPGLVPEQYF. The full variable domain, completed using reference TRBV5-8 and TRBJ2-7, is EAGVTQSPTHLIKTRGQQATLRCSPISGHTSVYWYQQALGLGLQFLLWYDEGEERNRGNFPPRFSGRQFPNYSSELNVNALELEDSALYLCASRPGLVPEQYFGPGTRLTVT.